Here is one T cell receptor (beta chain) with its context. This sample is part of a study of blood T cell repertoires in COVID-19. Looking at the study overall: T cells, B-cell-depleted T cells, or PBMCs provided the cDNA or gDNA that served as material.

Per the study methods: By means of reference gene primer amplification, nucleated cell counts were estimated. This table comes from immunoSEQ multiplex PCR, and its TCRdb copy is limited to in-frame clones, with some not included. The V and J calls and clone size were taken over from that table, and D and trimming were inferred from the DNA. This sample has 100,000 to 150,000 clones; more than 85% occur once, and the top ten carry approximately 2%. Followed over time, Seattle patients had been enrolled while infection was active. The TCR comes from a man aged 45-65 years with COVID-19, enrolled during active disease. The specimen was peripheral blood.

The CDR3 bases are TGTGCCAGCAGTTACCAACCAGGACAGGGAGGGTACCAGCCCCAGCATTTT. The encoded protein is CASSYQPGQGGYQPQHF. The gene calls are TRBV28 and TRBJ1-5; 8 nucleotides match TRBD1. The CDR3 contains 17 residues. J lost 7 bases, V lost 4 bases, and 15 bases had no gene match. Looked up from germline, CDR1 is MDHEN and CDR2 is SYDVKM.